Listed below are T cell receptor beta chains from one sample, sequenced in a study of T cell responses to AZD1222 COVID-19 vaccine. Measured with immunoSEQ multiplex PCR; TCRdb has only the in-frame clones, and not every one. The sample carries roughly 150,000 clones, approximately 90% recorded once. This sample comprised peripheral blood, obtained 28 days after the second AZD1222 dose. The receptors originated from an adult who received the AZD1222 COVID-19 vaccine. CDR3s include the opening cysteine and the closing phenylalanine or tryptophan. Fields, in order: V gene, clone size, D gene, J gene, CDR3 protein, CDR3 DNA. D genes are given only for firm matches. For some rows the clone size is stated as once, few or many, or as a class when expanded; others skip it.

TRBV29-1	once	-	TRBJ2-5	CSVGELQETQYF	TGCAGCGTGGGGGAGCTCCAAGAGACCCAGTACTTC
TRBV5-1	-	-	TRBJ1-1	CASSFEAMTNTEAFF	TGCGCCAGCAGCTTTGAGGCCATGACAAACACTGAAGCTTTCTTT
TRBV4-3	few	-	TRBJ1-2	CASSQDSGEVYGYTF	TGCGCCAGCAGCCAAGATTCAGGGGAGGTCTATGGCTACACCTTC
TRBV11-2	-	-	TRBJ2-7	CASSPQAEGSEQYF	TGTGCCAGCAGCCCCCAGGCGGAGGGGTCCGAGCAGTACTTC
TRBV25-1	-	TRBD1	TRBJ1-5	CASSGTGGGQPQHF	TGTGCCAGCAGTGGGACAGGGGGCGGTCAGCCCCAGCATTTT
TRBV28	-	-	TRBJ2-7	CASRAGTSLGYEQYF	TGTGCCAGCAGAGCCGGGACCTCTCTCGGGTACGAGCAGTACTTC
TRBV10-3	-	-	TRBJ2-3	CAISEGVRGTDTQYF	TGTGCCATCAGTGAGGGAGTCAGAGGCACAGATACGCAGTATTTT
TRBV11-2	-	TRBD1	TRBJ2-7	CASSLGVGDRVTHEQYF	TGTGCCAGCAGCTTAGGCGTCGGGGACAGGGTAACGCACGAGCAGTACTTC
TRBV9	-	-	TRBJ2-7	CASNPGGSTGEQYF	TGTGCCAGCAACCCAGGGGGGAGCACGGGAGAGCAGTACTTC
TRBV29-1	-	-	TRBJ1-4	CSVGGRALNEKLFF	TGCAGCGTCGGGGGTAGGGCACTCAATGAAAAACTGTTTTTT
TRBV9	-	TRBD1	TRBJ1-1	CASSVSGTGVVGTEAFF	TGTGCCAGCAGCGTATCCGGGACAGGGGTTGTTGGCACTGAAGCTTTCTTT
TRBV5-6	-	-	TRBJ2-7	CASSLQGPYEQYF	TGTGCCAGCAGCTTGCAGGGGCCCTACGAGCAGTACTTC
TRBV6-5	-	TRBD2	TRBJ2-1	CASSYTQGGAYNEQFF	TGTGCCAGCAGTTACACCCAGGGAGGGGCCTACAATGAGCAGTTCTTC
TRBV2	-	-	TRBJ1-2	CASSGGPQYGYTF	TGTGCCAGCAGTGGAGGACCGCAATATGGCTACACCTTC
TRBV6-5	-	-	TRBJ1-1	CASKDGLLNTEAFF	TGTGCCAGCAAGGACGGGCTTTTGAACACTGAAGCTTTCTTT
TRBV4-2	-	-	TRBJ1-2	CASSPEDANYGYTF	TGTGCCAGCAGCCCAGAGGATGCTAACTATGGCTACACCTTC
TRBV19	-	-	TRBJ1-2	CASTAGAGYTF	TGTGCCAGTACGGCAGGGGCTGGCTACACCTTC
TRBV7-7	-	TRBD2	TRBJ2-1	CASSAGLAAAAGEQFF	TGTGCTAGCAGCGCGGGACTAGCGGCAGCGGCTGGGGAGCAGTTCTTC
TRBV21-1	few	-	TRBJ2-7	CASSKQGVISYEQYF	TGTGCCAGCAGCAAACAGGGGGTTATCTCCTACGAGCAGTACTTC
TRBV28	-	-	TRBJ1-6	CASSLRQNPNSPLHF	TGTGCCAGCAGTTTACGTCAGAACCCTAATTCACCCCTCCACTTT
TRBV6-9	few	TRBD1	TRBJ1-2	CASSSWDRGRVPYGYTF	TGTGCCAGCAGTTCCTGGGACAGGGGGCGCGTTCCATATGGCTACACCTTC
TRBV7-2	-	-	TRBJ1-1	CASSRRTGNTEAFF	TGTGCCAGCAGCCGCAGGACGGGCAACACTGAAGCTTTCTTT
TRBV27	once	-	TRBJ2-1	CASSAPYNRPPDNEQFF	TGTGCCAGCAGTGCGCCGTATAACAGGCCGCCCGACAATGAGCAGTTCTTC
TRBV19	-	TRBD1	TRBJ1-3	CASSLGTGAGNTIYF	TGTGCCAGTAGTCTCGGGACAGGGGCTGGAAACACCATATATTTT
TRBV2	-	TRBD2	TRBJ2-5	CASSGTSRETQYF	TGTGCCAGCAGTGGGACTAGTCGAGAGACCCAGTACTTC
TRBV14	-	-	TRBJ1-1	CASSQDGAEAFF	TGTGCCAGCAGCCAAGACGGCGCTGAAGCTTTCTTT
TRBV2	once	TRBD2	TRBJ2-6	CASSAAGPGANVLTF	TGTGCCAGCAGTGCAGCGGGGCCTGGGGCCAACGTCCTGACTTTC
TRBV28	-	TRBD2	TRBJ2-3	CASSFPSIGTSGRATADTQYF	TGTGCCAGCAGTTTTCCATCGATCGGTACTAGCGGGAGGGCCACAGCAGATACGCAGTATTTT
TRBV11-3	-	-	TRBJ2-5	CASSLRGNQETQYF	TGTGCCAGCAGCTTACGAGGCAACCAAGAGACCCAGTACTTC
TRBV7-9	-	TRBD1	TRBJ1-3	CASGTGIGNTIYF	TGTGCCAGCGGGACAGGGATTGGAAACACCATATATTTT
TRBV19	-	-	TRBJ1-5	CASSIGGRTSNYQPQHF	TGTGCCAGTAGTATAGGGGGCCGAACGAGTAACTATCAGCCCCAGCATTTT
TRBV19	-	-	TRBJ1-5	CASSTGRGSGNQPQHF	TGTGCCAGTAGTACCGGTAGGGGTAGCGGCAATCAGCCCCAGCATTTT
TRBV15	-	-	TRBJ2-7	CATSGTANSYEQYF	TGTGCCACCTCCGGGACGGCTAACTCCTACGAGCAGTACTTC
TRBV7-8	-	TRBD1	TRBJ1-2	CASSKPGTGDGYTF	TGTGCCAGCAGCAAACCCGGGACAGGGGATGGCTACACCTTC
TRBV21-1	-	-	TRBJ2-1	CASSKEKVGTGGYNEQFF	TGTGCCAGCAGCAAAGAGAAAGTTGGGACGGGCGGCTACAATGAGCAGTTCTTC
TRBV19	-	TRBD2	TRBJ2-1	CASSMASGSTNEQFF	TGTGCCAGTAGTATGGCTAGCGGGAGTACCAATGAGCAGTTCTTC
TRBV15	-	-	TRBJ1-5	CATSRDLGPNQPQHF	TGTGCCACCAGCAGAGATCTGGGGCCCAATCAGCCCCAGCATTTT
TRBV5-1	-	-	TRBJ2-5	CASSPAGQRAQYF	TGCGCCAGCAGCCCGGCCGGGCAAAGGGCCCAGTACTTC
TRBV7-2	-	-	TRBJ1-2	CASSLAGGQQSPYGYTF	TGTGCCAGCAGCTTAGCGGGCGGACAACAGAGCCCCTATGGCTACACCTTC
TRBV7-2	-	-	TRBJ1-4	CASSLMGPNEKLFF	TGTGCCAGCAGCTTAATGGGACCGAATGAAAAACTGTTTTTT
TRBV9	-	-	TRBJ2-7	CASSVGSRVTYEQYF	TGTGCCAGCAGCGTAGGGTCGAGGGTGACCTACGAGCAGTACTTC
TRBV7-2	-	TRBD1	TRBJ1-5	CASSFSGTGPQHF	TGTGCCAGCAGCTTTTCGGGGACAGGGCCCCAGCATTTT
TRBV6-2/TRBV6-3	-	-	TRBJ1-1	CASSGGVDLEAFF	TGTGCCAGCAGCGGAGGAGTGGATCTTGAAGCTTTCTTT
TRBV27	-	-	TRBJ1-2	CASSLRGINYGYTF	TGTGCCAGCAGTTTAAGGGGGATTAACTATGGCTACACCTTC
TRBV20-1	-	-	TRBJ1-2	CSASRHEKSYTF	TGCAGTGCTAGTAGGCACGAGAAAAGCTACACCTTC
TRBV20-1	-	TRBD1	TRBJ1-5	CSASAPRTGWHQPQHF	TGCAGTGCTAGTGCACCCCGGACAGGGTGGCATCAGCCCCAGCATTTT
TRBV10-1	-	TRBD1	TRBJ2-7	CASSPGTGGFYEQYF	TGCGCCAGCAGCCCCGGGACAGGGGGCTTCTACGAGCAGTACTTC
TRBV5-1	-	TRBD1	TRBJ1-3	CASSSQGAGNTIYF	TGCGCCAGCAGCTCACAGGGGGCTGGAAACACCATATATTTT
TRBV6-6	-	-	TRBJ1-4	CASSYSAGTRKEKLFF	TGTGCCAGCAGTTACTCGGCCGGGACCCGTAAGGAAAAACTGTTTTTT
TRBV5-8	-	-	TRBJ2-4	CASSFTENIQYF	TGTGCCAGCAGCTTCACGGAAAACATTCAGTACTTC
TRBV18	-	-	TRBJ1-1	CASSPGVAEAFF	TGTGCCAGCTCACCGGGCGTGGCTGAAGCTTTCTTT
TRBV7-2	-	-	TRBJ2-3	CASSSQGTSTDTQYF	TGTGCCAGCAGCTCGCAGGGGACTAGCACAGATACGCAGTATTTT
TRBV28	-	TRBD1	TRBJ1-2	CASSRQGWVANYGYTF	TGTGCCAGCAGCCGACAGGGATGGGTCGCTAACTATGGCTACACCTTC
TRBV23-1	-	-	TRBJ2-7	CASSQPYYEQYF	TGCGCCAGCAGTCAACCTTATTACGAGCAGTACTTC
TRBV5-1	-	-	TRBJ1-1	CASSLGRTQNTEAFF	TGCGCCAGCAGCTTGGGTCGGACACAGAACACTGAAGCTTTCTTT